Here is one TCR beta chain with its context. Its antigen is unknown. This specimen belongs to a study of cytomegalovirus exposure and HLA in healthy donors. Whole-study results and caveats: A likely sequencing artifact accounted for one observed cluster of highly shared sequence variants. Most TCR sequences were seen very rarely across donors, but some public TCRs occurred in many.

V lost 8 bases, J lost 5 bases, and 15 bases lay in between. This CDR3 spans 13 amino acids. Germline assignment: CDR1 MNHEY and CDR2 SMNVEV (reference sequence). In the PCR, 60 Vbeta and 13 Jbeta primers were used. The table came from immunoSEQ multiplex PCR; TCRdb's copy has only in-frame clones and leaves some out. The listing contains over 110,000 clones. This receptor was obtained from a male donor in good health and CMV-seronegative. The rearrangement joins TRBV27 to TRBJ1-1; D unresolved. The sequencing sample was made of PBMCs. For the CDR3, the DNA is TGTGCCAGCTTTGAGGGATTTGGGACTGAAGCTTTCTTT. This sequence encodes CASFEGFGTEAFF.